This TCR beta chain is drawn from a study of T cells in Graves' hyperthyroidism and ophthalmopathy. The ends were cut back, 2 bases at V and 4 bases at J, with 11 bases in the middle. This CDR3 has 14 residues. The germline V gene has CDR1 MDHEN and CDR2 SYDVKM. Researchers took RNA transcripts and amplified the TCR beta CDR3 regions from them. The HTBI set primed first-round TCR CDR3 RT-PCR. One entry per CDR3 protein, called by TCRdb with MiXCR from the multiplex PCR reads. The sample lists some 760,000 distinct CDR3 sequences, 11% to 15% occurring once. This clonotype was seen repeatedly, ten times or more. Not enrolled were patients with uncontrolled infection, other autoimmune disease, pregnancy or lactation. Orbital computed tomography, thyroid ultrasound, serum thyroxine and TRAb, and clinical symptoms together informed the diagnoses. Using around 10 ml of fresh peripheral blood, PBMCs were prepared.

The sequenced material came from blood. The receptor was isolated from a woman aged 18-29 years with Graves' hyperthyroidism. V is TRBV28 and J is TRBJ1-1; tentative D call: TRBD1 (6 bases). The CDR3 region has the DNA TGTGCCAGCAGTTTAGATCAGGGGTTCACTGAAGCTTTCTTT. The encoded protein is CASSLDQGFTEAFF.